These 27 T cell receptor beta chains came from one sample sequenced in a study of radiation and T cells in renal cell carcinoma. The data were produced by immunoSEQ multiplex PCR, yet TCRdb's version contains in-frame clones alone and is incomplete. The sample holds more than 65,000 clones, about 86% seen once. Time point indicated: blood 2 weeks post-SBRT. Treatment defined: 15 Gy SBRT to primary tumor, nephrectomy 4 weeks later. Sample: blood, taken from a patient whose treatment included radiotherapy and nephrectomy. The receptor source for this set is a woman in her forties or fifties with renal cell carcinoma.

This rearrangement joins TRBV4-3 to TRBJ1-3; TRBD1 matches at 8 bases. Germline V gene lookup returns CDR1 LGHNA and CDR2 YSLEER. The CDR3 runs 16 residues. The V and J ends lost 0 bases and 0 bases, in that order; junction bases with no gene match: 1. The CDR3 here is CASSQDGTGSGNTIYF. The DNA for the CDR3 is TGCGCCAGCAGCCAAGATGGGACAGGCTCTGGAAACACCATATATTTT.

The genes are TRBV19 and TRBJ2-2, with a possible D match to TRBD1 (5 bases). Germline V gene sequence: CDR1 LNHDA, CDR2 SQIVND (reference sequence). V lost 5 bases to trimming and J lost 0 bases, with 13 bases between them. This CDR3 comprises 16 residues. The CDR3 bases are TGTGCCAGTAGTTTAAACAGGATAACGAACACCGGGGAGCTGTTTTTT. It codes for CASSLNRITNTGELFF.

The gene calls are TRBV7-2 and TRBJ2-1; D may be TRBD2 (6 bases). Looked up from germline, CDR1 is SGHTA and CDR2 is FQGNSA. With 1 base removed from V and 0 bases from J, the gap between germline ends came to 13 bases. The CDR3 totals 17 residues. For the CDR3, the DNA is TGTGCCAGCAGCTTAGAAGGGATAGCGGTCTCCTACAATGAGCAGTTCTTC. This sequence encodes CASSLEGIAVSYNEQFF. Combining the CDR3 with reference TRBV7-2 and TRBJ2-1 gives the whole variable domain GAGVSQSPSNKVTEKGKDVELRCDPISGHTALYWYRQSLGQGLEFLIYFQGNSAPDKSGLPSDRFSAERTGGSVSTLTIQRTQQEDSAVYLCASSLEGIAVSYNEQFFGPGTRLTVL.

V and J are TRBV27 and TRBJ1-2; D call uncertain. From germline, CDR1 is MNHEY and CDR2 SMNVEV (reference sequence). Trimming cost V 5 bases and J 4 bases, with 8 bases left between them. This CDR3 is built from 12 residues. The CDR3 here is CASSSAFYGYTF. The CDR3 nucleotides are TGTGCCAGCAGTAGTGCCTTCTATGGCTACACCTTC.

The CDR3 DNA follows: TGTGCCAGCTCACCGGGAGTAGCGGGAGGAGGTGGCACAGATACGCAGTATTTT. Its translation is CASSPGVAGGGGTDTQYF. The chain has TRBV18 and TRBJ2-3, with 10 positions matching TRBD2. There are 18 residues in the CDR3. The V and J ends lost 3 bases and 1 base, in that order; junction bases with no gene match: 10. CDR1 and CDR2 from the germline V gene are KGHSH and LQKENI. Complete variable domain (other parts from reference TRBV18 and TRBJ2-3): NAGVMQNPRHLVRRRGQEARLRCSPMKGHSHVYWYRQLPEEGLKFMVYLQKENIIDESGMPKERFSAEFPKEGPSILRIQQVVRGDSAAYFCASSPGVAGGGGTDTQYFGPGTRLTVL.

The gene calls are TRBV5-1 and TRBJ2-2; 11 nucleotides match TRBD2. Germline values: CDR1 SGHRS, CDR2 YFSETQ. V was clipped by 7 bases and J by 1 base; unmatched bases: 0. The CDR3 totals 14 residues. CDR3 DNA sequence: TGCGCCAGCGGACTAGCGGGGAACACCGGGGAGCTGTTTTTT. Protein product: CASGLAGNTGELFF.

The J gene is TRBJ2-2, the V gene TRBV5-1, with unresolved D. CDR3 length: 16 amino acids. Deletions cut 2 bases from V and 8 bases from J, with 19 bases between. The V gene's germline CDR1 is SGHRS and CDR2 YFSETQ. The DNA of the CDR3 is TGCGCCAGCAGCTTAAACGTGGCATCATCGTCAGGGGAGCTGTTTTTT. As protein: CASSLNVASSSGELFF. The whole variable domain, remainder taken from reference TRBV5-1 and TRBJ2-2, is KAGVTQTPRYLIKTRGQQVTLSCSPISGHRSVSWYQQTPGQGLQFLFEYFSETQRNKGNFPGRFSGRQFSNSRSEMNVSTLELGDSALYLCASSLNVASSSGELFFGEGSRLTVL.

This rearrangement joins TRBV9 to TRBJ2-3; D remains ambiguous. The germline CDR1 and CDR2 sequences are SGDLS and YYNGEE. Trimming took 2 bases from V and 2 from J, leaving 9 bases between them. The CDR3 runs to 14 residues. The CDR3 sequence: CASSVGSDTDTQYF. The CDR3 region has the DNA TGTGCCAGCAGCGTTGGCTCGGACACAGATACGCAGTATTTT.

Here the CDR3 reads CASSLAPGGGAADTQYF. CDR3 coding DNA: TGTGCCAGCAGCTTAGCGCCCGGCGGGGGGGCGGCAGATACGCAGTATTTT. The chain links TRBV7-2 to TRBJ2-3; 9 positions agree with TRBD2. Unmatched junction bases numbered 8, after V lost 0 bases and J lost 4 bases. This CDR3 comprises 17 residues. Germline loops: CDR1 SGHTA, CDR2 FQGNSA.

The chain has TRBV19 and TRBJ1-1; 10 bases agree with TRBD1. This CDR3 is 13 amino acids long. V was clipped by 6 bases and J by 4 bases; unmatched bases: 2. CDR1 LNHDA and CDR2 SQIVND come from the germline V gene (reference sequence). The DNA of the CDR3 is TGTGCCAGTAGGGGACAGGGGACCACTGAAGCTTTCTTT. Its translation is CASRGQGTTEAFF.

J is TRBJ2-5 and V is TRBV18; TRBD1 aligns across 7 bases. Unmatched junction bases numbered 3, after V lost 3 bases and J lost 2 bases. The CDR3 has 14 residues. Germline V gene data show CDR1 as KGHSH and CDR2 as LQKENI. The CDR3 region has the DNA TGTGCCAGCTCACCCGGGACAGAGCAAGAGACCCAGTACTTC. It specifies CASSPGTEQETQYF.

This clone was seen only once. The rearrangement joins TRBV28 to TRBJ2-5; the D is unclear. CDR3 length equals 12 residues. The germline gives CDR1 MDHEN, CDR2 SYDVKM. V was shortened by 1 base and J by 4 bases, with 4 bases between the two germline ends. The CDR3 DNA sequence: TGTGCCAGCAGTTTATTGGTAGAGACCCAGTACTTC. Residues: CASSLLVETQYF.

The rearrangement joins TRBV9 to TRBJ1-2; 7 bases map to TRBD1. V shed 0 bases, J shed 8 bases, and the junction held 10 bases outside the gene matches. The germline CDR1 and CDR2 sequences are SGDLS and YYNGEE. There are 15 residues in the CDR3. CDR3 DNA: TGTGCCAGCAGCGTAGAACCCGGACAGGTGAGGGGCTACACCTTC. This gives the protein CASSVEPGQVRGYTF.

The CDR3 DNA reads TGTGCCTGGAGTGTCGGGGCTAGCGGGGGGGCAGATACGCAGTATTTT. This translates into CAWSVGASGGADTQYF. J is TRBJ2-3 and V is TRBV30, with 12 bases identical to TRBD2. J was trimmed by 4 bases and V by 0 bases; bases with no gene match: 5. Germline V gene lookup returns CDR1 GTSNPN and CDR2 SVGIG (reference sequence). The CDR3 sequence is 16 residues long.

The chain is built from TRBV28 and TRBJ1-3; no clear D gene. V dropped 3 bases and J dropped 7 bases, with 10 bases sitting between them. The CDR3 has 13 residues. CDR1 MDHEN and CDR2 SYDVKM come from the germline V gene. In DNA form, the CDR3 reads TGTGCCAGCAGTTTCTCGGGAGGGAACACCATATATTTT. Residues: CASSFSGGNTIYF.

The chain joins TRBV5-1 to TRBJ2-2; 7 nucleotides agree with TRBD1. In germline, CDR1 is SGHRS, CDR2 YFSETQ. With 4 bases clipped from V and 3 bases from J, the junction kept 9 bases outside the gene matches. The CDR3 extends over 16 amino acids. CDR3 sequence reads: CASSPSPDRDTGELFF. DNA of the CDR3: TGCGCCAGCAGCCCAAGCCCCGACAGGGACACCGGGGAGCTGTTTTTT.

The rearrangement joins TRBV6-6 to TRBJ2-7; 10 nucleotides align to TRBD1. The CDR3 consists of 15 residues. The germline gives CDR1 MNHNY, CDR2 SVGAGI (reference sequence). The V gene end was trimmed by 6 bases and the J gene end by 1 base; junction bases not matched to a gene: 6. CDR3 DNA sequence: TGTGCCAGCAGGTACCGGGACAGGGGATCCTACGAGCAGTACTTC. Amino acid sequence: CASRYRDRGSYEQYF.

This chain uses TRBV7-2 with TRBJ2-5; TRBD1 is a possible D gene (5 bases). V shed 2 bases and J shed 5 bases, with 21 bases lying between them. Per germline, CDR1 SGHTA and CDR2 FQGNSA. The CDR3 runs to 17 residues. The CDR3 region is CASSLLGAGKGRETQYF. The DNA for the CDR3 is TGTGCCAGCAGCTTACTTGGGGCAGGGAAGGGGCGTGAGACCCAGTACTTC.

The chain carries TRBV10-1 and TRBJ1-5; no clear D gene. With 2 bases removed from V and 1 base from J, the gap between germline ends came to 3 bases. The CDR3 has 13 amino acids. Looked up from germline, CDR1 is WNHNN and CDR2 is SYGVQD (reference sequence). The DNA of the CDR3 is TGCGCCAGCAGTGAGGCAAGCAATCAGCCCCAGCATTTT. Amino acids: CASSEASNQPQHF.

This clone was found a few times. The genes are TRBV7-8 and TRBJ1-1, with no clear D. This CDR3 spans 14 amino acids. Trimming shortened V by 7 bases and J by 0 bases, and 12 bases separated the two germline ends. Germline loops: CDR1 SGHVS, CDR2 FQNEAQ. The CDR3 protein is CASTLGNMNTEAFF. In DNA, the CDR3 is TGTGCCAGCACCCTCGGTAATATGAACACTGAAGCTTTCTTT.

The rearrangement joins TRBV7-2 to TRBJ2-7; 15 bases agree with TRBD2. The ends lost 4 bases at V and 4 bases at J; junction bases unmatched: 11. CDR3 size: 18 residues. The V gene's germline CDR1 is SGHTA and CDR2 FQGNSA. The CDR3 region is CASSSPWTSGRAIYEQYF. CDR3 in DNA: TGTGCCAGCAGCTCTCCCTGGACTAGCGGGAGGGCCATATACGAGCAGTACTTC.

The chain is built from TRBV27 and TRBJ2-1; 11 nucleotides align to TRBD1. Germline CDR1 is MNHEY and CDR2 is SMNVEV (reference sequence). The V and J ends lost 6 bases and 4 bases, in that order; junction bases with no gene match: 2. The length of the CDR3 is 14 residues. The CDR3 coding sequence is TGTGCCAGCAGAGGACAGGGGGCGTACAATGAGCAGTTCTTC. Its protein is CASRGQGAYNEQFF.

The chain couples TRBV7-9 to TRBJ2-7, with 7 bases identical to TRBD1. V dropped 0 bases and J dropped 3; count of bases not matched to a gene: 5. Germline assignment: CDR1 SEHNR and CDR2 FQNEAQ (reference sequence). This CDR3 region has 15 residues. Written as DNA, the CDR3 is TGTGCCAGCAGCTTAGCCCAGGGGGTTCTCTACGAGCAGTACTTC. This sequence encodes CASSLAQGVLYEQYF.

This chain links TRBV5-1 with TRBJ2-2, with 7 positions matching TRBD1. The V gene end was trimmed by 0 bases and the J gene end by 6 bases; junction bases not matched to a gene: 2. Looked up from germline, CDR1 is SGHRS and CDR2 is YFSETQ. There are 14 residues in the CDR3. CDR3: CASSLAQGAGELFF. CDR3 sequence (DNA): TGCGCCAGCAGCTTGGCGCAGGGGGCCGGGGAGCTGTTTTTT.

The sample holds one count of this clone. The chain uses TRBV18 and TRBJ1-2, with TRBD1 matching 10 bases. Germline-derived CDR1 and CDR2 are KGHSH and LQKENI. The length of the CDR3 is 16 residues. V trimming: 2 bases; J trimming: 7 bases; junction bases outside the gene matches: 10. CDR3 residues: CASSPNGPGTGAGYTF. For the CDR3, the DNA is TGTGCCAGCTCACCAAACGGTCCGGGGACAGGGGCTGGCTACACCTTC.

The genes are TRBV25-1 and TRBJ1-1; no reliable D call. The CDR3 spans 15 residues. Looked up from germline, CDR1 is MGHDK and CDR2 is SYGVNS. The germline V and J ends were trimmed by 1 base and 5 bases, with 14 bases remaining between them. CDR3 residues: CASSEFAGGETEAFF. CDR3 DNA: TGTGCCAGCAGTGAATTCGCAGGAGGAGAGACTGAAGCTTTCTTT.

This chain uses TRBV4-3 with TRBJ2-1; D is undetermined. Trimming cost V 0 bases and J 9 bases, with 12 bases left between them. This CDR3 spans 14 amino acids. Germline loops: CDR1 LGHNA, CDR2 YSLEER. The CDR3 sequence is CASSQDVRGGEQFF. DNA of the CDR3: TGCGCCAGCAGCCAAGATGTACGAGGCGGTGAGCAGTTCTTC.